These 26 T cell receptor beta chains were all obtained from the same sample, sequenced in a study of OX40 agonist ivuxolimab in advanced cancers. Assay: immunoSEQ multiplex PCR; the TCRdb copy retains only in-frame clones and omits some. This table has around 50,000 clones, 81% appearing once. The material sequenced was CD4+ or CD8+ T cells sorted from blood, taken in a trial of the OX40 agonist ivuxolimab. The receptor source for this set is an adult with an advanced solid tumor such as melanoma, head and neck, liver or kidney cancer.

The chain links TRBV7-6 to TRBJ2-3; maybe TRBD1 (5 bases). Looked up from germline, CDR1 is SGHVS and CDR2 is FNYEAQ. Deletions cut 5 bases from V and 3 bases from J, with 12 bases between. The CDR3 runs 14 residues. CDR3 residues: CASSQTVTTDTQYF. CDR3 nucleotides: TGTGCCAGCAGCCAGACAGTTACAACAGATACGCAGTATTTT.

This chain links TRBV6-5 with TRBJ1-2, with 10 bases fitting TRBD1. CDR1 is MNHEY and CDR2 is SVGAGI in the germline V gene. The junction had 12 bases not matched to a gene; V was cut back by 7 bases and J by 10 bases. The CDR3 contains 14 residues. CDR3 sequence reads: CASTFGPGQGTYTF. CDR3 nucleotides: TGTGCCAGCACATTCGGACCGGGACAGGGGACCTACACCTTC.

The chain combines TRBV10-3 with TRBJ1-2; 9 positions agree with TRBD1. The CDR3 consists of 16 residues. Germline V gives CDR1 ENHRY, CDR2 SYGVKD. Trimming cost V 10 bases and J 7 bases; bases outside gene matches: 19. The CDR3 is CATKGGVWTGDIGYTF. The CDR3, as DNA: TGTGCCACCAAAGGGGGGGTATGGACAGGGGACATTGGCTACACCTTC.

V and J are TRBV19 and TRBJ1-4; D call uncertain. The CDR3 spans 17 residues. V lost 1 base, J lost 7 bases, and 19 bases lay in between. CDR1 and CDR2 (germline): LNHDA, SQIVND (reference sequence). CDR3 nucleotides: TGTGCCAGTAGTATAGTGCCCGGCGGTCACGCTCTTGAAAAACTGTTTTTT. This translates into CASSIVPGGHALEKLFF.

V usage is TRBV19 and J usage is TRBJ1-5; D uncertain. CDR1 is LNHDA, CDR2 SQIVND, per germline (reference sequence). The CDR3 contains 13 residues. V lost 8 bases to trimming and J lost 6 bases, with 14 bases between them. CDR3: CASSGGPGQPQHF. The CDR3 DNA reads as TGTGCCAGTTCGGGTGGCCCAGGTCAGCCCCAGCATTTT.

The chain has TRBV5-1 and TRBJ2-3; possible D gene TRBD1, 5 bases. Trimming pared 0 bases from V and 3 bases from J, leaving 11 bases between. The CDR3 is 15 amino acids. CDR1 SGHRS and CDR2 YFSETQ come from the germline V gene. CDR3 in DNA: TGCGCCAGCAGCTTGGTGGGGCTTCGTACAGATACGCAGTATTTT. As protein: CASSLVGLRTDTQYF.

This clone was seen once. For the CDR3, the DNA is TGTGCCAGCAGCTTAGGGGCGACCCCGAGGGAGACCCAGTACTTC. Translating it yields CASSLGATPRETQYF. The chain couples TRBV11-3 to TRBJ2-5; D not resolved. The CDR3 is made up of 15 amino acids. CDR1 and CDR2 from the germline V gene are SGHNT and YENEEA. Trimming took 1 base from V and 5 from J, leaving 14 bases between them.

The V gene is TRBV5-4, the J gene TRBJ2-7; D might be TRBD1 (5 bases). This CDR3 is built from 12 residues. CDR1 is SGHNT, CDR2 YYREEE, per germline (reference sequence). Trimming shortened V by 0 bases and J by 6 bases, and 7 bases separated the two germline ends. Here the CDR3 reads CASSLDRREQYF. The CDR3, as DNA: TGTGCCAGCAGCTTGGACAGGCGCGAGCAGTACTTC. The full variable domain, its missing parts supplied by reference TRBV5-4 and TRBJ2-7, is ETGVTQSPTHLIKTRGQQVTLRCSSQSGHNTVSWYQQALGQGPQFIFQYYREEENGRGNFPPRFSGLQFPNYSSELNVNALELDDSALYLCASSLDRREQYFGPGTRLTVT.

This rearrangement joins TRBV14 to TRBJ1-2; D gene ambiguous. The germline V gene encodes CDR1 SGHDN and CDR2 FVKESK. V was pared by 0 bases and J by 2 bases, with 7 bases between. The CDR3 runs to 14 residues. The CDR3 region is CASSQDRRNYGYTF. The CDR3 bases are TGTGCCAGCAGCCAAGATAGGAGGAACTATGGCTACACCTTC.

CDR3 residues: CASSESTQSTEAFF. CDR3 DNA: TGCGCCAGCAGTGAGTCTACCCAGTCCACTGAAGCTTTCTTT. The chain couples TRBV10-1 to TRBJ1-1, with D hard to call. V was pared by 0 bases and J by 4 bases, with 9 bases between. CDR3 length equals 14 residues. Germline V CDR1 and CDR2: WNHNN, SYGVQD (reference sequence).

The gene calls are TRBV11-3 and TRBJ2-5; TRBD2 is a possible D gene (6 bases). CDR3 length: 16 residues. Germline V gene sequence: CDR1 SGHNT, CDR2 YENEEA. Trimming stripped 1 base from V and 5 bases from J, with 17 bases between. In DNA form, the CDR3 reads TGTGCCAGCAGCTTAGGGGTCGCAATGGAGGGGGAGACCCAGTACTTC. Translation gives CASSLGVAMEGETQYF.

The chain combines TRBV5-5 with TRBJ1-5, with D hard to call. CDR1 and CDR2 from the germline V gene are SGHKS and YYEKEE (reference sequence). The CDR3 is 15 residues long. V dropped 1 base and J dropped 5 bases, with 13 bases sitting between them. CDR3 coding DNA: TGTGCCAGCAGCTTGTCGGGTTATGGTTATCAGCCCCAGCATTTT. It specifies CASSLSGYGYQPQHF. Using reference TRBV5-5 and TRBJ1-5 for the parts outside the CDR3, the full variable domain is DAGVTQSPTHLIKTRGQQVTLRCSPISGHKSVSWYQQVLGQGPQFIFQYYEKEERGRGNFPDRFSARQFPNYSSELNVNALLLGDSALYLCASSLSGYGYQPQHFGDGTRLSIL.

V and J are TRBV27 and TRBJ1-6; D unresolved. The germline V gene encodes CDR1 MNHEY and CDR2 SMNVEV (reference sequence). The V end lost 1 base, the J end lost 4 bases, and 11 bases lay between the germline ends. The CDR3 runs 16 residues. For the CDR3, the DNA is TGTGCCAGCAGTTTATACCCCCCCGGTTATAATTCACCCCTCCACTTT. This encodes CASSLYPPGYNSPLHF.

J is TRBJ2-7 and V is TRBV9; D gene ambiguous. The CDR3 length is 14 residues. Germline CDR1 and CDR2: SGDLS and YYNGEE. V shed 4 bases and J shed 3 bases, with 14 bases lying between them. CDR3 bases: TGTGCCAGCAGCTCCCACGGGCAGAGCTACGAGCAGTACTTC. It codes for CASSSHGQSYEQYF.

The V and J genes are TRBV7-2 and TRBJ2-3; 10 positions agree with TRBD2. V was clipped by 3 bases and J by 1 base; unmatched bases: 4. Germline assignment: CDR1 SGHTA and CDR2 FQGNSA. The CDR3 is 16 amino acids. The CDR3, as DNA: TGTGCCAGCAGCTTTCAAGCGGGGGGGGGCACAGATACGCAGTATTTT. It yields the protein CASSFQAGGGTDTQYF.

This chain connects TRBV19 to TRBJ1-1; D is perhaps TRBD1 (5 bases). V was trimmed by 3 bases and J by 3 bases, leaving 17 bases between them. This CDR3 is 16 amino acids long. The germline CDR1 and CDR2 sequences are LNHDA and SQIVND (reference sequence). The DNA of the CDR3 is TGTGCCAGTAGTATCGCCCGGGGGGTGGGTCACACTGAAGCTTTCTTT. This translates into CASSIARGVGHTEAFF. The whole variable domain, filled in from reference TRBV19 and TRBJ1-1, reads DGGITQSPKYLFRKEGQNVTLSCEQNLNHDAMYWYRQDPGQGLRLIYYSQIVNDFQKGDIAEGYSVSREKKESFPLTVTSAQKNPTAFYLCASSIARGVGHTEAFFGQGTRLTVV.

The chain uses TRBV19 and TRBJ1-2; 10 positions match TRBD1. The CDR3 extends over 15 amino acids. Germline V CDR1 and CDR2: LNHDA, SQIVND (reference sequence). V shed 4 bases and J 6 bases; nucleotides not matched to a gene: 8. CDR3 region: CASSRIGTGVDGYTF. Here the CDR3 DNA reads TGTGCCAGTAGTAGAATCGGGACAGGGGTCGATGGCTACACCTTC.

CDR3 region: CASSVFHSGANVLTF. In DNA form, the CDR3 reads TGTGCCAGCAGTGTCTTCCACTCTGGGGCCAACGTCCTGACTTTC. The chain links TRBV6-1 to TRBJ2-6; D not resolved. With 4 bases removed from V and 0 bases from J, the gap between germline ends came to 7 bases. The germline V gene has CDR1 MNHNS and CDR2 SASEGT. This CDR3 has 15 amino acids.

This clone was found once. The rearrangement uses TRBV5-4 and TRBJ2-5, with 9 bases that match TRBD1. The V gene end was trimmed by 4 bases and the J gene end by 2 bases; junction bases not matched to a gene: 3. CDR1 is SGHNT and CDR2 is YYREEE in the germline V gene (reference sequence). The length of the CDR3 is 14 residues. The CDR3 bases are TGTGCCAGCAGCGGGGGGACAGGGCAAGAGACCCAGTACTTC. As protein: CASSGGTGQETQYF.

This clone was seen only once. The chain's CDR3 is CASSLRGQATGELFF. CDR3 coding DNA: TGTGCCAGCAGCCTAAGGGGACAGGCGACCGGGGAGCTGTTTTTT. V is TRBV6-5 and J is TRBJ2-2; the match to TRBD1 covers 8 bases. The germline V gene encodes CDR1 MNHEY and CDR2 SVGAGI. V dropped 6 bases and J dropped 5; count of bases not matched to a gene: 8. The CDR3 runs 15 residues.

This chain uses TRBV7-8 with TRBJ1-2; perhaps TRBD1 as D (5 bases). Germline V lookup: CDR1 SGHVS, CDR2 FQNEAQ. This CDR3 has 14 amino acids. Deletions cut 5 bases from V and 2 bases from J, with 12 bases between. The CDR3 region is CASSQSGGNYGYTF. The DNA for the CDR3 is TGTGCCAGCAGCCAATCCGGGGGAAACTATGGCTACACCTTC.

DNA of the CDR3: TGTGCCAGCAGCCCGACTAGCGGGAGCGAGACCCAGTACTTC. It specifies CASSPTSGSETQYF. J is TRBJ2-5 and V is TRBV7-2; 12 nucleotides match TRBD2. V was clipped by 5 bases and J by 5 bases; unmatched bases: 3. This CDR3 is built from 14 residues. CDR1 and CDR2 from the germline V gene are SGHTA and FQGNSA.

The genes are TRBV5-1 and TRBJ2-7; the D is unclear. This CDR3 contains 15 residues. Trimming left V 1 base short and J 2 bases short, with 13 bases between. CDR1 SGHRS and CDR2 YFSETQ come from the germline V gene. The CDR3 nucleotides read TGCGCCAGCAGCTTGAATCAAGGTCACCCCTACGAGCAGTACTTC. Its translation is CASSLNQGHPYEQYF.

This clone was seen more than once but under ten times. V and J are TRBV6-1 and TRBJ2-7; TRBD1 agrees at 9 bases. CDR1 is MNHNS and CDR2 is SASEGT in the germline V gene. The junction had 7 bases not matched to a gene; V was cut back by 4 bases and J by 6 bases. This CDR3 has 14 amino acids. CDR3: CASSAVTGGGEQYF. The CDR3 DNA follows: TGTGCCAGCAGTGCAGTCACAGGGGGCGGCGAGCAGTACTTC.

The chain employs TRBV5-1 and TRBJ1-2; no firm D call. The CDR3 runs to 14 residues. CDR1 is SGHRS, CDR2 YFSETQ, per germline. Trimming removed 4 bases from V and 2 bases from J, with 12 bases in between. CDR3 nucleotides: TGCGCCAGCAGCAGGGAAGTTCGAAACTATGGCTACACCTTC. This gives the protein CASSREVRNYGYTF.

The V and J genes are TRBV2 and TRBJ2-1; TRBD1 aligns across 8 bases. The trim removed 4 bases at V and 1 base at J, leaving 3 bases unmatched. This CDR3 is 15 amino acids long. Per the germline V gene, CDR1 is SNHLY and CDR2 is FYNNEI. CDR3 DNA sequence: TGTGCCAGCAGTGGTCGGACAGGGTCCTACAATGAGCAGTTCTTC. It codes for CASSGRTGSYNEQFF.